A selection of T cell receptor beta chains follows, all from one sample in a study of T cell repertoires in cytomegalovirus infection. TCRdb reprocessed the reads with MiXCR, giving one entry per CDR3 protein. This sample has fewer than 550,000 distinct CDR3 sequences, with 26% found just once. The specimen sequenced was PBMCs. The receptor source for this set is a human donor in good health (CMV status not recorded). Some clones in this sample may be carry-over from other donors' samples. Each CDR3 is given with its conserved first and last residue. D genes are given only for firm matches. Some rows mark clone size as missing; the rest say once, few, many or name a class of expanded clone.

>.|TRBJ2-3|TRBV6-2/TRBV6-3|many
CASGDTDTQYF
TGTGCCAGCGGTGACACAGATACGCAGTATTTT
>.|TRBJ2-1|TRBV7-6|many
CASSSGDEQFF
TGTGCCAGCAGCTCAGGGGATGAGCAGTTCTTC
>TRBD1|TRBJ2-2|TRBV7-3|many
CASSTLTAGGTGELFF
TGTGCCAGCAGCACCCTCACAGCAGGGGGCACCGGGGAGCTGTTTTTT
>.|TRBJ2-7|TRBV27|.
CASSLQVSYEQYF
TGTGCCAGCAGTTTGCAGGTCTCCTACGAGCAGTACTTC
>.|TRBJ2-5|TRBV12-3/TRBV12-4|few
CASSKVQETQYF
TGTGCCAGCAGTAAGGTGCAAGAGACCCAGTACTTC
>.|TRBJ1-4|TRBV10-3|.
CAIKAATNEKLFF
TGTGCCATCAAGGCTGCAACTAATGAAAAACTGTTTTTT
>.|TRBJ1-4|TRBV12-5|few
CASGPPRATNEKLFF
TGTGCTAGTGGTCCGCCGAGAGCAACTAATGAAAAACTGTTTTTT
>.|TRBJ1-1|TRBV7-9|few
CASSAARAEAFF
TGTGCCAGCAGCGCCGCCCGGGCTGAAGCTTTCTTT
>TRBD2|TRBJ2-3|TRBV6-1|.
CASSPSGLDSFYTQYF
TGTGCCAGCAGCCCATCGGGACTAGATTCCTTTTATACGCAGTATTTT
>.|TRBJ2-3|TRBV7-6|many
CASSFALETDTQYF
TGTGCCAGCAGCTTTGCTCTTGAGACAGATACGCAGTATTTT
>.|TRBJ2-3|TRBV15|few
CATSRGDKGPQITDTQYF
TGTGCCACCAGCAGAGGGGATAAGGGTCCCCAGATCACAGATACGCAGTATTTT
>.|TRBJ2-1|TRBV7-6|few
CASSFSLGDNNEQFF
TGTGCCAGCAGCTTTTCTCTAGGCGATAACAATGAGCAGTTCTTC
>.|TRBJ1-1|TRBV5-4|.
CASSLGPTKAFF
TGTGCCAGCAGCTTGGGACCGACAAAAGCTTTCTTT
>.|TRBJ1-1|TRBV19|once
CASGLESGDTEAFF
TGTGCCAGCGGGCTGGAGTCGGGGGACACTGAAGCTTTCTTT
>TRBD1|TRBJ1-2|TRBV12-3/TRBV12-4|.
CASRPGQGAGYTF
TGTGCCAGCAGGCCGGGACAGGGGGCGGGCTACACCTTC
>.|TRBJ2-1|TRBV11-1|.
CASAVGGNNEQFF
TGTGCCAGCGCGGTAGGTGGGAATAATGAGCAGTTCTTC
>TRBD2|TRBJ2-7|TRBV7-9|.
CASSYPIAGGTYEQYF
TGTGCCAGCAGCTACCCGATAGCGGGAGGAACCTACGAGCAGTACTTC
>.|TRBJ2-7|TRBV27|few
CASSVRGGEQYF
TGTGCCAGCAGTGTCAGGGGAGGCGAGCAGTACTTC
>TRBD2|TRBJ2-5|TRBV7-2|many
CASSPGGRETQYF
TGTGCCAGCAGCCCGGGGGGACGGGAGACCCAGTACTTC
>TRBD2|TRBJ2-3|TRBV27|.
CASNLLAGGTNTQYF
TGTGCCAGCAACCTTCTAGCGGGAGGGACCAATACGCAGTATTTT
>TRBD1|TRBJ2-1|TRBV6-6|.
CASSATGGYNEQFF
TGTGCCAGCAGTGCCACAGGGGGCTACAATGAGCAGTTCTTC
>TRBD2|TRBJ2-1|TRBV12-3/TRBV12-4|.
CASSFVAGARSEQFF
TGTGCCAGCAGTTTTGTGGCGGGAGCAAGGAGTGAGCAGTTCTTC
>TRBD2|TRBJ2-4|TRBV2|.
CASSGGGLAKNIQYF
TGTGCCAGCAGTGGGGGGGGTCTAGCCAAAAACATTCAGTACTTC
>.|TRBJ1-1|TRBV12-5|.
CASGLTGSGTEAFF
TGTGCTAGTGGTTTGACAGGGTCGGGCACTGAAGCTTTCTTT
>TRBD2|TRBJ2-7|TRBV4-1|.
CASSPPGGRYEQYF
TGCGCCAGCAGCCCCCCCGGGGGGAGGTACGAGCAGTACTTC
>TRBD1|TRBJ2-7|TRBV7-2|few
CASSLIGTVPYF
TGTGCCAGCAGCTTAATCGGGACAGTGCCCTATTTC
>TRBD1|TRBJ1-5|TRBV19|few
CASRLDRALNQPQHF
TGTGCCAGTAGGCTGGACAGGGCACTCAATCAGCCCCAGCATTTT
>.|TRBJ1-5|TRBV7-9|few
CASSYGPMGDQPQHF
TGTGCCAGCAGCTACGGACCGATGGGAGATCAGCCCCAGCATTTT
>TRBD2|TRBJ2-1|TRBV7-2|many
CASCPLASGRARNEQFF
TGTGCCAGCTGCCCCTTGGCTAGCGGGAGGGCTCGCAATGAGCAGTTCTTC
>.|TRBJ2-1|TRBV4-3|few
CASSIRLAVRNEQFF
TGCGCCAGCAGCATTCGGTTAGCGGTACGGAATGAGCAGTTCTTC
>.|TRBJ1-2|TRBV6-1|few
CASSEAGIDRTSYGYTF
TGTGCCAGCAGTGAAGCCGGGATCGACAGGACCTCTTATGGCTACACCTTC
>TRBD2|TRBJ2-1|TRBV18|.
CASSPDSLAGGRDEQFF
TGTGCCAGCTCACCGGACTCCCTAGCGGGAGGGCGAGATGAGCAGTTCTTC
>TRBD1|TRBJ2-7|TRBV10-3|.
CATTTGAYEQYF
TGTGCCACAACCACAGGGGCCTACGAGCAGTACTTC
>.|TRBJ1-4|TRBV5-4|once
CASSEKSPGPEKLFF
TGTGCCAGCAGCGAAAAATCTCCGGGGCCTGAAAAACTGTTTTTT
>.|TRBJ1-4|TRBV29-1|.
CSVVIQGRGEKLFF
TGCAGCGTTGTCATCCAGGGGCGGGGCGAAAAACTGTTTTTT
>TRBD1|TRBJ2-5|TRBV20-1|.
CSAGQGGETQYF
TGCAGTGCCGGACAGGGGGGAGAGACCCAGTACTTC
>.|TRBJ2-5|TRBV5-1|.
CASSLGRLASLGRETQYF
TGCGCCAGCAGCTTGGGTCGTCTAGCGTCCTTAGGGAGAGAGACCCAGTACTTC
>.|TRBJ2-1|TRBV7-2|many
CASSKDESSYNEQFF
TGTGCCAGCAGCAAGGATGAGAGCTCCTACAATGAGCAGTTCTTC
>.|TRBJ1-5|TRBV7-9|.
CASSPAPVGRAGQPQHF
TGTGCCAGCAGCCCTGCCCCGGTTGGCAGGGCTGGGCAGCCCCAGCATTTT
>.|TRBJ2-1|TRBV19|.
CASNIPGQSSYNEQFF
TGTGCCAGTAATATCCCTGGACAGAGCTCCTACAATGAGCAGTTCTTC
>.|TRBJ2-7|TRBV7-2|many
CASSSDTGYYEQYF
TGTGCCAGCAGCTCGGACACGGGTTACTACGAGCAGTACTTC
>.|TRBJ2-4|TRBV11-3|.
CASRPVNIQYF
TGTGCCTCACGGCCCGTAAACATTCAGTACTTC
>.|TRBJ1-6|TRBV6-8|.
CASSYRQMRNSPLHF
TGTGCCAGCAGTTACCGTCAGATGCGGAATTCACCCCTCCACTTT
>TRBD1|TRBJ1-5|TRBV6-5|.
CASRGQWSNQPQHF
TGTGCCAGCAGGGGACAGTGGAGCAATCAGCCCCAGCATTTT
>TRBD1|TRBJ1-1|TRBV2|many
CASSYRGGTEAFF
TGTGCCAGCAGTTACAGGGGTGGCACTGAAGCTTTCTTT
>.|TRBJ1-5|TRBV4-3|few
CASSQDGVEGVYQPQHF
TGCGCCAGCAGCCAAGATGGGGTGGAGGGGGTGTATCAGCCCCAGCATTTT
>TRBD1|TRBJ1-4|TRBV7-2|many
CASSPTGVGEKLFF
TGTGCCAGCAGCCCCACAGGGGTAGGCGAAAAACTGTTTTTT
>TRBD2|TRBJ2-1|TRBV5-6|.
CASSPGLAADNEQFF
TGTGCCAGCAGCCCTGGACTAGCGGCCGACAATGAGCAGTTCTTC
>.|TRBJ2-1|TRBV12-3/TRBV12-4|once
CASLWGNEQFF
TGTGCCTCTCTTTGGGGGAATGAGCAGTTCTTC
>TRBD2|TRBJ2-3|TRBV12-3/TRBV12-4|few
CASSSGLAGGGEADTQYF
TGTGCCAGCAGCTCGGGACTAGCGGGAGGCGGGGAAGCAGATACGCAGTATTTT
>.|TRBJ2-6|TRBV6-5|few
CASSYREIVGANVLTF
TGTGCCAGCAGTTACAGAGAAATCGTTGGGGCCAACGTCCTGACTTTC
>.|TRBJ1-4|TRBV20-1|few
CSARGPEGTEKLFF
TGCAGTGCTAGGGGACCGGAAGGGACGGAAAAACTGTTTTTT
>.|TRBJ2-3|TRBV24-1|.
CATGQPYTDTQYF
TGTGCCACCGGACAGCCTTACACAGATACGCAGTATTTT
>.|TRBJ1-5|TRBV27|.
CASSFSGAGGNQPQHF
TGTGCCAGCAGTTTTTCTGGGGCAGGAGGCAATCAGCCCCAGCATTTT
>TRBD1|TRBJ1-2|TRBV29-1|.
CSVEFDRAYGYTF
TGCAGCGTCGAATTCGACAGGGCCTATGGCTACACCTTC